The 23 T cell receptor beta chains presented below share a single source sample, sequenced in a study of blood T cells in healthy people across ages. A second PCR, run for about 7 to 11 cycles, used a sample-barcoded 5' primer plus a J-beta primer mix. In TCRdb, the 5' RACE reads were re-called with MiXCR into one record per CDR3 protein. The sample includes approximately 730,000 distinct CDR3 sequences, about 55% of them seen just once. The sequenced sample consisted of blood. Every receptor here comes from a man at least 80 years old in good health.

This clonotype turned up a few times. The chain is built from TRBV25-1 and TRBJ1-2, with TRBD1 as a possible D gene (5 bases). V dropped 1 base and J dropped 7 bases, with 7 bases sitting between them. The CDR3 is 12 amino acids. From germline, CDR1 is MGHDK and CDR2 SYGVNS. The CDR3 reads CASSESRGGYTF. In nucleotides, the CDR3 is TGTGCCAGCAGTGAATCGAGGGGTGGCTACACCTTC.

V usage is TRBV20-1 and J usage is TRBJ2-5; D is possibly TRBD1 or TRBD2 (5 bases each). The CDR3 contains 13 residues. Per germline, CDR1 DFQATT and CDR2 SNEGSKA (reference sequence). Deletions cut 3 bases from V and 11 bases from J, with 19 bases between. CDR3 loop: CSASKGRHYGQYF. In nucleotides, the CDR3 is TGCAGTGCTAGCAAGGGACGTCACTACGGGCAGTACTTC.

In DNA form, the CDR3 reads TGTGCCAGCAGCTTTCTCCCTACGCCCGACAGACCAAACTATGGCTACACCTTC. The encoded protein is CASSFLPTPDRPNYGYTF. V usage is TRBV5-5 and J usage is TRBJ1-2, with D possibly matching TRBD1 (5 bases). The ends were cut back, 2 bases at V and 2 bases at J, with 22 bases in the middle. The CDR3 is 18 amino acids. Germline V gives CDR1 SGHKS, CDR2 YYEKEE (reference sequence). Combining the CDR3 with reference TRBV5-5 and TRBJ1-2 gives the whole variable domain DAGVTQSPTHLIKTRGQQVTLRCSPISGHKSVSWYQQVLGQGPQFIFQYYEKEERGRGNFPDRFSARQFPNYSSELNVNALLLGDSALYLCASSFLPTPDRPNYGYTFGSGTRLTVV.

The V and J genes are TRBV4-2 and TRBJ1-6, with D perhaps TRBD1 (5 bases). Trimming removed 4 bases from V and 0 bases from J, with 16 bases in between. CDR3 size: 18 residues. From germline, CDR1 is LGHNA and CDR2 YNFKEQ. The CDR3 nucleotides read TGTGCCAGCAGCCCGGAGCCAAGTAGGGGCTCCTATAATTCACCCCTCCACTTT. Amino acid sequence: CASSPEPSRGSYNSPLHF.

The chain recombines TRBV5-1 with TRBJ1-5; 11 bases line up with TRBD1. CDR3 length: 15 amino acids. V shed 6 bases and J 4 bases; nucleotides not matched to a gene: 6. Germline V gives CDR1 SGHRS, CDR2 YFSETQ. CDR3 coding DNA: TGCGCCAGCAACAACGGGACAGGGGGGAATCAGCCCCAGCATTTT. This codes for CASNNGTGGNQPQHF.

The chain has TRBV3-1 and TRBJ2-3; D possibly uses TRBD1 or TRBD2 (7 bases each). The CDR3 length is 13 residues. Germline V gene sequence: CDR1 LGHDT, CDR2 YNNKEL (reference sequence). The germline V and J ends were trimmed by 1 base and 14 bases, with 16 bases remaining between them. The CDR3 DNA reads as TGTGCCAGCAGCCAAGGGTCAGGGGGGGACGCGTATTTT. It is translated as CASSQGSGGDAYF.

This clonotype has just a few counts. The CDR3 is CASSQELTGYSYNEQFF. DNA for the CDR3: TGCGCCAGCAGCCAAGAATTAACCGGGTACTCCTACAATGAGCAGTTCTTC. The chain combines TRBV4-1 with TRBJ2-1; D remains ambiguous. Deletions cut 0 bases from V and 0 bases from J, with 12 bases between. Germline values: CDR1 MGHRA, CDR2 YSYEKL. The CDR3 length is 17 residues.

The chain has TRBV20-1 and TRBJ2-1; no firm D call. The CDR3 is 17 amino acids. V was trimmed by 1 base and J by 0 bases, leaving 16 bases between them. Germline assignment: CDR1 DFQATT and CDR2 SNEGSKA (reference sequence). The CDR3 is CSARGPIGPSSYNEQFF. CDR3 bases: TGCAGTGCTAGAGGCCCGATTGGCCCCAGCTCCTACAATGAGCAGTTCTTC.

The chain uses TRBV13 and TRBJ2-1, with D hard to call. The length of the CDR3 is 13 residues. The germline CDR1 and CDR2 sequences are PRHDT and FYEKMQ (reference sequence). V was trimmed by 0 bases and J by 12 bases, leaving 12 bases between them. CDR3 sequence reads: CASSLGRVGMQFF. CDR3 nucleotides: TGTGCCAGCAGCTTAGGCCGGGTAGGGATGCAGTTCTTC.

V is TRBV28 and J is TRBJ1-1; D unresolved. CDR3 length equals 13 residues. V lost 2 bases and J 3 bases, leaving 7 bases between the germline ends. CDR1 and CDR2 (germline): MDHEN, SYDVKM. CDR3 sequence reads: CASSLGSYTEAFF. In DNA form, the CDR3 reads TGTGCCAGCAGTTTAGGATCATACACTGAAGCTTTCTTT.

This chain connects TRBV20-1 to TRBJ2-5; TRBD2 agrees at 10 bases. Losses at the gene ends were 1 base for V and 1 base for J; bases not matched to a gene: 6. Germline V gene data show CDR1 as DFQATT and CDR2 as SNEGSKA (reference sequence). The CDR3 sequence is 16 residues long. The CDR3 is CSARVTSGYPQETQYF. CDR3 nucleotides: TGCAGTGCTAGAGTGACTAGCGGGTACCCCCAAGAGACCCAGTACTTC.

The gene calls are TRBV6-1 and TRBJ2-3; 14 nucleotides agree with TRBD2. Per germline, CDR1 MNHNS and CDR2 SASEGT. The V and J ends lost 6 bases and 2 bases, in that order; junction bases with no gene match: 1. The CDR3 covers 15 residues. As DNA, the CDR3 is TGTGCCAGCAGGGGACTAGCGGGAGCCACAGATACGCAGTATTTT. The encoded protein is CASRGLAGATDTQYF.

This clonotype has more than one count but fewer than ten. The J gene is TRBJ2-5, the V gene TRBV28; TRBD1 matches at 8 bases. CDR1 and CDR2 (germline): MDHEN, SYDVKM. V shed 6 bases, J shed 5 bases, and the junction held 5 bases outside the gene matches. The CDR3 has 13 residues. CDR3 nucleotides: TGTGCCAGCAGCACAGGGGGTCGGGAGACCCAGTACTTC. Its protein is CASSTGGRETQYF.

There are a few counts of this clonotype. The CDR3 DNA reads TGTGCCAGCAGCCACGACAGGGGATTCGAGACCCAGTACTTC. It translates to CASSHDRGFETQYF. The V and J genes are TRBV7-2 and TRBJ2-5; 8 nucleotides match TRBD1. Germline V gives CDR1 SGHTA, CDR2 FQGNSA. The J segment lost 5 bases and the V segment lost 5 bases, leaving 7 bases of the junction unmatched. The CDR3 contains 14 residues.

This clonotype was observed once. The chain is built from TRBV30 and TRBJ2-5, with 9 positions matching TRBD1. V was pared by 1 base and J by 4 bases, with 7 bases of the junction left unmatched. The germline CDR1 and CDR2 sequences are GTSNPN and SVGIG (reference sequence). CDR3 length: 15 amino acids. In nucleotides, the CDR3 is TGTGCCTGGAGTGGACTCGGGACAGGGCTAGAGACCCAGTACTTC. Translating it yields CAWSGLGTGLETQYF.

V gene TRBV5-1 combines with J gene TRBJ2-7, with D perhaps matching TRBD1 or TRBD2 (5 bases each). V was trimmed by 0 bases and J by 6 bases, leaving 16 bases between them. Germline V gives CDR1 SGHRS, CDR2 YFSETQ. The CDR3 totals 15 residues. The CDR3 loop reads CASSLEPVGASEQYF. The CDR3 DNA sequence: TGCGCCAGCAGCTTGGAGCCGGTCGGGGCATCCGAGCAGTACTTC.

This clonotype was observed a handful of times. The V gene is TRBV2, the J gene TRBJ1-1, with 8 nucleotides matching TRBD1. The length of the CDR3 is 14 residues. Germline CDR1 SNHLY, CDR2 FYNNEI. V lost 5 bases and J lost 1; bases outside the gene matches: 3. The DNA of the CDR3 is TGTGCCAGCAGTAAACAGGGGGAGAACACTGAAGCTTTCTTT. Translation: CASSKQGENTEAFF.

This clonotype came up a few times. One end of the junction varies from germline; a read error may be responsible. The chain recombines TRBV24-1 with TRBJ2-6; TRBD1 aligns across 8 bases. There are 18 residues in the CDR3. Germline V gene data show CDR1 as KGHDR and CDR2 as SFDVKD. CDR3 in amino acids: CAASDWTGNLPGANVLTF. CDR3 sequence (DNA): TGTGCCGCCAGTGATTGGACAGGGAACTTACCTGGGGCCAACGTCCTGACTTTC.

CDR3 nucleotide sequence: TGCGCCAGCAGCCAATACACCGGCACAGCCAACACCGGGGAGCTGTTTTTT. Protein sequence: CASSQYTGTANTGELFF. The chain is built from TRBV4-1 and TRBJ2-2; D unclear. With 2 bases removed from V and 2 bases from J, the gap between germline ends came to 15 bases. Germline V gene data show CDR1 as MGHRA and CDR2 as YSYEKL. This CDR3 comprises 17 residues.

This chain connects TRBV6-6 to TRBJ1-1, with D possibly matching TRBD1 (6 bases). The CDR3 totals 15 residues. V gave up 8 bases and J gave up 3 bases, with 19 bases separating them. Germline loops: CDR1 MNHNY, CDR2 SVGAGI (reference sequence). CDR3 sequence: CASSKSEGVDTEAFF. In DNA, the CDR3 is TGTGCCAGCTCCAAATCCGAGGGGGTGGACACTGAAGCTTTCTTT.

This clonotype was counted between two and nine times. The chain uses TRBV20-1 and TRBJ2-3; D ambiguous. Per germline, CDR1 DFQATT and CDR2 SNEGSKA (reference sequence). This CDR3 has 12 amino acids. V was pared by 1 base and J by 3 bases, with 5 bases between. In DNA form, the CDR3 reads TGCAGTGCTAGAGGGTGGACAGATACGCAGTATTTT. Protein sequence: CSARGWTDTQYF.

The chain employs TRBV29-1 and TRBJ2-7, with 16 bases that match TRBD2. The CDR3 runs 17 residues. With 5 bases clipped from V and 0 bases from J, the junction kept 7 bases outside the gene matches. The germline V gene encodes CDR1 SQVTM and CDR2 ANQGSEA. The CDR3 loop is CSVQGLAGGAFSYEQYF. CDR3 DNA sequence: TGCAGCGTTCAGGGACTAGCGGGAGGGGCTTTCTCCTACGAGCAGTACTTC.

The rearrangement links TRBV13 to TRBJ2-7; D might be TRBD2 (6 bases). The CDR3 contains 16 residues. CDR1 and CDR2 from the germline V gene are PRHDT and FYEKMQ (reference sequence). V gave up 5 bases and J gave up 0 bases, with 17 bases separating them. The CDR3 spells CASSPQGRGNSYEQYF. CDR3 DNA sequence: TGTGCCAGCAGCCCCCAGGGTCGGGGGAACTCCTACGAGCAGTACTTC.